Listed below are T cell receptor beta chains from one sample, sequenced in a study of cytomegalovirus exposure and HLA in healthy donors. Measured with immunoSEQ multiplex PCR; TCRdb has only the in-frame clones, and not every one. Of 90,000 to 150,000 clones listed, about 80% are singletons. The sample was PBMCs. Receptors were obtained from a woman between 35 and 50 years old in good health and CMV-seropositive. The CDR3 runs from the conserved cysteine through the conserved F or W. A D gene is named only where the DNA matches it firmly. Clone size is shown for a subset of rows, as once, few, many or a class of expanded clone.

J | D | size | length | V | CDR3 | DNA
TRBJ1-4 | TRBD1 | once | 17 | TRBV5-6 | CASSPRGTGTGDEKLFF | TGTGCCAGCAGCCCCCGGGGGACCGGGACAGGGGACGAAAAACTGTTTTTT
TRBJ1-1 | . | . | 12 | TRBV5-8 | CATTALNTEAFF | TGTGCCACTACTGCCCTTAACACTGAAGCTTTCTTT
TRBJ1-5 | . | . | 15 | TRBV12-5 | CASGLEQLSNQPQHF | TGTGCTAGTGGTTTGGAACAGCTGAGCAATCAGCCCCAGCATTTT
TRBJ2-7 | TRBD2 | . | 13 | TRBV6-6 | CASAGGWSYEQYF | TGTGCCAGTGCCGGGGGGTGGTCCTACGAGCAGTACTTC
TRBJ1-2 | TRBD1 | . | 14 | TRBV19 | CASSIYRQGGGYTF | TGTGCCAGTAGTATTTATCGACAGGGCGGTGGCTACACCTTC
TRBJ1-2 | . | . | 13 | TRBV14 | CASSPQGRGGYTF | TGTGCCAGCAGCCCTCAGGGGCGAGGTGGCTACACCTTC
TRBJ1-5 | . | . | 14 | TRBV6-1 | CASSEGQKNQPQHF | TGTGCCAGCAGTGAAGGACAGAAGAATCAGCCCCAGCATTTT
TRBJ2-3 | . | . | 14 | TRBV5-1 | CASSLEAPTDTQYF | TGCGCCAGCAGCTTAGAAGCACCCACAGATACGCAGTATTTT
TRBJ1-1 | TRBD1 | . | 14 | TRBV7-2 | CASSPLAGGNEAFF | TGTGCCAGCAGCCCCCTAGCAGGGGGTAACGAAGCTTTCTTT
TRBJ2-2 | . | . | 14 | TRBV7-3 | CASSLSGSTGELFF | TGTGCCAGCAGCTTGTCAGGGTCCACCGGGGAGCTGTTTTTT
TRBJ1-2 | . | . | 14 | TRBV5-1 | CASTTSIGAEGYTF | TGCGCCAGCACAACGTCCATTGGGGCAGAAGGCTACACCTTC
TRBJ2-7 | . | few | 13 | TRBV7-2 | CASSLVTTYEQYF | TGTGCCAGCAGCTTAGTAACTACCTACGAGCAGTACTTC
TRBJ1-3 | TRBD1 | . | 15 | TRBV27 | CASSFRGTGGNTIYF | TGTGCCAGCAGTTTTAGAGGGACAGGAGGAAACACCATATATTTT
TRBJ2-5 | TRBD1 | . | 16 | TRBV18 | CASSPPGQGVGETQYF | TGTGCCAGCTCACCGCCGGGACAGGGAGTGGGGGAGACCCAGTACTTC
TRBJ2-5 | . | . | 15 | TRBV18 | CASSQTTGLGETQYF | TGTGCCAGCTCACAGACTACAGGGCTAGGAGAGACCCAGTACTTC
TRBJ2-6 | . | . | 14 | TRBV5-1 | CASSSFSGANVLTF | TGCGCCAGCAGCTCTTTCTCTGGGGCCAACGTCCTGACTTTC
TRBJ1-6 | TRBD1 | . | 15 | TRBV11-2 | CASSTTGALDSPLHF | TGTGCCAGCAGCACCACAGGGGCCTTAGATTCACCCCTCCACTTT
TRBJ1-1 | TRBD1 | . | 13 | TRBV7-9 | CASSNTGDTEAFF | TGTGCCAGCAGCAACACAGGGGACACTGAAGCTTTCTTT
TRBJ1-6 | . | . | 15 | TRBV7-9 | CASSSQGTANSPLHF | TGTGCCAGCAGCTCGCAGGGTACCGCTAATTCACCCCTCCACTTT
TRBJ1-1 | . | . | 13 | TRBV27 | CASSLQGSTEAFF | TGTGCCAGCAGTTTACAGGGGAGCACTGAAGCTTTCTTT
TRBJ2-7 | TRBD1 | . | 13 | TRBV6-1 | CASSEAQRGQEHF | TGTGCCAGCAGTGAAGCGCAGAGGGGACAGGAGCACTTC
TRBJ2-4 | TRBD2 | . | 17 | TRBV4-1 | CASSQDALSAGQNIQYF | TGCGCCAGCAGCCAAGATGCGTTGTCAGCGGGGCAAAACATTCAGTACTTC
TRBJ2-6 | . | . | 16 | TRBV7-3 | CASSLHFSSGANVLTF | TGTGCCAGCAGCTTGCATTTCAGCTCTGGGGCCAACGTCCTGACTTTC
TRBJ1-1 | TRBD1 | few | 14 | TRBV5-6 | CASSLGARGTEAFF | TGTGCCAGCAGCTTGGGCGCCAGGGGGACTGAAGCTTTCTTT
TRBJ1-2 | TRBD1 | . | 13 | TRBV6-5 | CASRNRGLDGYTF | TGTGCCAGCAGGAACAGGGGGCTAGATGGCTACACCTTC
TRBJ1-1 | TRBD1 | . | 13 | TRBV27 | CASSRTGGTEAFF | TGTGCCAGCAGTCGAACAGGGGGAACTGAAGCTTTCTTT
TRBJ1-5 | . | . | 14 | TRBV5-1 | CASSLDSLNQPQHF | TGCGCCAGCAGCTTAGACAGCCTAAATCAGCCCCAGCATTTT
TRBJ1-1 | TRBD1 | . | 13 | TRBV5-1 | CASSWGQLNEAFF | TGCGCCAGCAGCTGGGGACAGCTTAATGAAGCTTTCTTT
TRBJ2-2 | TRBD2 | few | 16 | TRBV7-6 | CASSLFSGKNTGELFF | TGTGCCAGCAGCTTATTTAGCGGGAAGAACACCGGGGAGCTGTTTTTT
TRBJ1-6 | . | . | 16 | TRBV19 | CASSIEESSYNSPLHF | TGTGCCAGTAGTATAGAGGAGAGCTCCTATAATTCACCCCTCCACTTT
TRBJ2-7 | TRBD1 | once | 16 | TRBV6-5 | CASSYSGTVLPYEQYF | TGTGCCAGCAGTTACTCCGGGACAGTTCTTCCCTACGAGCAGTACTTC
TRBJ1-2 | TRBD1 | . | 17 | TRBV30 | CAWKRGRLPTETGGYTF | TGTGCCTGGAAGAGGGGGCGCCTCCCCACTGAGACCGGTGGCTACACCTTC
TRBJ1-2 | TRBD1 | . | 14 | TRBV7-9 | CASSRQGETYGYTF | TGTGCCAGCAGCAGACAGGGGGAAACCTATGGCTACACCTTC
TRBJ2-7 | . | . | 12 | TRBV30 | CAWSGQGYEQYF | TGTGCCTGGAGCGGGCAGGGCTACGAGCAGTACTTC
TRBJ2-1 | TRBD2 | once | 15 | TRBV7-2 | CASSFQSSGGGEQFF | TGTGCCAGCAGCTTCCAGTCTAGCGGGGGGGGAGAGCAGTTCTTC
TRBJ2-7 | . | . | 13 | TRBV30 | CAWSEGQRSEQYF | TGTGCCTGGAGTGAGGGGCAGCGCTCGGAGCAGTACTTC
TRBJ2-1 | TRBD1 | . | 16 | TRBV7-2 | CASSLGGRQGNNEQFF | TGTGCCAGCAGCTTGGGGGGTCGACAGGGGAACAATGAGCAGTTCTTC